The 14 T cell receptor beta chains reported below all come from one sample, sequenced in a study of cytomegalovirus exposure and HLA in healthy donors. Primers included in the PCR were 60 Vbeta and 13 Jbeta primers. TCRdb keeps only in-frame clones here, not all; method: immunoSEQ multiplex PCR. The sample spans under 100,000 clones; the ten largest clones claim 3% to 3.5%. Source material: PBMCs. The receptors come from a woman aged 25-40 years in good health and CMV-seronegative.

V is TRBV5-6 and J is TRBJ1-1, with D possibly being TRBD1 (5 bases). CDR1 and CDR2 from the germline V gene are SGHDT and YYEEEE. The CDR3 is 13 residues long. V was trimmed by 3 bases and J by 6 bases, leaving 12 bases between them. The CDR3 sequence is CASSSVGRPEAFF. The CDR3 region has the DNA TGTGCCAGCAGCTCCGTGGGGCGTCCTGAAGCTTTCTTT.

The chain uses TRBV7-5 and TRBJ2-7; the DNA was not used to check the table's D call, TRBD2. TRBV7-5 is an annotated pseudogene. The length of the CDR3 is 13 residues. CDR3 residues: CARSRLASYEQYF. The DNA of the CDR3 is TGTGCCAGAAGCCGACTGGCCTCCTACGAGCAGTACTTC.

V usage is TRBV19 and J usage is TRBJ1-2, with unresolved D. Germline CDR1 reads LNHDA; CDR2 reads SQIVND (reference sequence). This CDR3 region has 13 residues. The V gene lost 8 bases and the J gene lost 1 base, with 11 bases spanning the gap. Here the CDR3 DNA reads TGTGCCAGTGACATGGGCCATAACTATGGCTACACCTTC. Translated: CASDMGHNYGYTF.

The V and J genes are TRBV9 and TRBJ1-1, with unresolved D. The germline V and J ends were trimmed by 0 bases and 1 base, with 10 bases remaining between them. The germline V gene has CDR1 SGDLS and CDR2 YYNGEE. This CDR3 region has 15 residues. The CDR3 region is CASSVALPGNTEAFF. DNA for the CDR3: TGTGCCAGCAGCGTAGCTCTTCCAGGGAACACTGAAGCTTTCTTT.

The gene calls are TRBV4-1 and TRBJ1-4; 7 nucleotides line up with TRBD1. The V gene end was trimmed by 3 bases and the J gene end by 4 bases; junction bases not matched to a gene: 8. CDR1 is MGHRA, CDR2 YSYEKL, per germline. This CDR3 has 16 amino acids. The chain's CDR3 is CASSQFNRDSNEKLFF. The CDR3 nucleotides are TGCGCCAGCAGCCAGTTTAACCGGGACAGTAATGAAAAACTGTTTTTT.

The rearrangement joins TRBV4-1 to TRBJ1-4; 8 bases agree with TRBD1. Germline lookup yields CDR1 MGHRA and CDR2 YSYEKL. J gave up 4 bases and V 3 bases, and 13 bases lay outside the gene matches. This CDR3 has 18 amino acids. The CDR3 reads CASSQSISGGGGNEKLFF. In DNA form, the CDR3 reads TGCGCCAGCAGCCAGTCCATCTCAGGGGGCGGGGGTAATGAAAAACTGTTTTTT.

V is TRBV28 and J is TRBJ1-5; D not resolved. The CDR3 runs 14 residues. V was pared by 5 bases and J by 3 bases, with 11 bases between. The germline CDR1 and CDR2 sequences are MDHEN and SYDVKM. The CDR3: CASSPVGTNQPQHF. The CDR3, as DNA: TGTGCCAGCAGTCCTGTGGGCACCAATCAGCCCCAGCATTTT.

V is TRBV15 and J is TRBJ2-7; possibly TRBD2 for D (6 bases). Per germline, CDR1 LNHNV and CDR2 YYDKDF (reference sequence). V was clipped by 0 bases and J by 3 bases, with 9 bases between them. The length of the CDR3 is 14 residues. This CDR3 reads CATSRDGGFYEQYF. The CDR3 DNA reads as TGTGCCACCAGCAGAGACGGAGGGTTCTACGAGCAGTACTTC.

This rearrangement joins TRBV15 to TRBJ2-5; 8 nucleotides match TRBD2. The J call may be mistaken, given a closer DNA end match to TRBJ2-7. This CDR3 contains 14 residues. Germline CDR1 reads LNHNV; CDR2 reads YYDKDF (reference sequence). The DNA of the CDR3 is TGTGCCACCAGCAGATTGCGGGGGGCCTACGAGCAGTACTTC. Translated, it gives CATSRLRGAYEQYF.

J is TRBJ2-2 and V is TRBV5-5; 9 bases line up with TRBD1. The CDR3 sequence is 14 residues long. Germline CDR1 SGHKS, CDR2 YYEKEE (reference sequence). V shed 6 bases, J shed 3 bases, and the junction held 3 bases outside the gene matches. In nucleotides, the CDR3 is TGTGCCAGCACCCGGACAGGGGACACCGGGGAGCTGTTTTTT. As protein: CASTRTGDTGELFF. Supplemented by reference TRBV5-5 and TRBJ2-2, the full variable domain reads DAGVTQSPTHLIKTRGQQVTLRCSPISGHKSVSWYQQVLGQGPQFIFQYYEKEERGRGNFPDRFSARQFPNYSSELNVNALLLGDSALYLCASTRTGDTGELFFGEGSRLTVL.

The chain is built from TRBV20-1 and TRBJ1-1; tentative D call: TRBD1 (6 bases). Trimming stripped 5 bases from V and 3 bases from J, with 7 bases between. This CDR3 spans 11 amino acids. CDR1 is DFQATT, CDR2 SNEGSKA, per germline (reference sequence). This CDR3 reads CSASGDTEAFF. In DNA, the CDR3 is TGCAGTGCTTCAGGGGACACTGAAGCTTTCTTT.

The chain combines TRBV5-6 with TRBJ2-7; 7 bases agree with TRBD1. The CDR3 has 12 residues. From germline, CDR1 is SGHDT and CDR2 YYEEEE. J gave up 4 bases and V 4 bases, and 2 bases lay outside the gene matches. For the CDR3, the DNA is TGTGCCAGCAGCAAGACAGGGTACGAGCAGTACTTC. Its translation is CASSKTGYEQYF.

The V call is TRBV19, the J call TRBJ1-2, with D possibly being TRBD1 (6 bases). The CDR3 sequence is 15 residues long. Germline CDR1 is LNHDA and CDR2 is SQIVND (reference sequence). The V gene lost 0 bases and the J gene lost 5 bases, with 13 bases spanning the gap. The CDR3 sequence is CASSIDPDRTYGYTF. The DNA for the CDR3 is TGTGCCAGTAGTATAGATCCAGACAGGACATATGGCTACACCTTC.

V usage is TRBV6-5 and J usage is TRBJ2-7, with a weak D call TRBD1 (5 bases). V was cut by 3 bases and J by 0 bases, with 12 bases left in between. The CDR3 sequence is 15 residues long. CDR1 is MNHEY, CDR2 SVGAGI, per germline. For the CDR3, the DNA is TGTGCCAGCAGTTATTCTGGGGCGGACTCCTACGAGCAGTACTTC. Its protein product is CASSYSGADSYEQYF.